The entry below gives a single T cell receptor beta chain sequence along with its context. Some clones are missing from TCRdb's copy, which holds only in-frame ones; the method was immunoSEQ multiplex PCR. The table records 500,000 or so clones, approximately 90% of them present only once. The sample belongs to a study of blood T cell repertoires in COVID-19. The CDR3 sequence is 18 residues long. Trimming stripped 6 bases from V and 3 bases from J, with 27 bases between. The origin of this receptor is a woman aged 18-29 years who had recovered from COVID-19. This rearrangement joins TRBV5-3 to TRBJ1-1, with a weak D call TRBD1 (5 bases). TRBV5-3 is an ORF, and what it does is uncertain. The source material was PBMCs or T cells enriched from blood (not recorded which). Here the CDR3 DNA reads TGTGCCAGAACCTCATTGGGGGATCACGGAGGGTCGGACACTGAAGCTTTCTTT. It codes for CARTSLGDHGGSDTEAFF.